This TCR beta chain appears in the sequencing data of a study of beta chain features in type 1 diabetes. Whole-study results and caveats: Patients with Type 1 diabetes showed moderately but significantly shorter TCRB CDR3s in all four CD4+ subsets.

Isolation of CD4+ naive, central memory, regulatory and stem cell-like memory cells was achieved by sorting via CD45RO/CCR7/CD25/CD127/CD95/CD27. Every sorted population was more than 95% pure. The study reverse transcribed the entire isolated RNA, so it sequenced expressed TCRB transcripts. Sequencing used immunoSEQ multiplex PCR; TCRdb keeps in-frame clones, though not all of them. Found here are just under 150,000 clones, about 10% of them singletons; the top ten hold 1.3%. This clone was recorded at least ten times. Its cognate antigen is unknown. The sample was naive CD4+ T cells from blood. This sequence was found in a man between 18 and 35 years old in good health.

DNA for the CDR3: TGTGCCAGCTCACCTCAGGGGTATGAGGAGACCCAGTACTTC. This codes for CASSPQGYEETQYF. The genes are TRBV18 and TRBJ2-5; D may be TRBD1 (6 bases). This CDR3 spans 14 amino acids. Germline V gene data show CDR1 as KGHSH and CDR2 as LQKENI. V shed 3 bases and J shed 5 bases, with 13 bases lying between them. Full variable domain (missing parts from reference TRBV18 and TRBJ2-5): NAGVMQNPRHLVRRRGQEARLRCSPMKGHSHVYWYRQLPEEGLKFMVYLQKENIIDESGMPKERFSAEFPKEGPSILRIQQVVRGDSAAYFCASSPQGYEETQYFGPGTRLLVL.